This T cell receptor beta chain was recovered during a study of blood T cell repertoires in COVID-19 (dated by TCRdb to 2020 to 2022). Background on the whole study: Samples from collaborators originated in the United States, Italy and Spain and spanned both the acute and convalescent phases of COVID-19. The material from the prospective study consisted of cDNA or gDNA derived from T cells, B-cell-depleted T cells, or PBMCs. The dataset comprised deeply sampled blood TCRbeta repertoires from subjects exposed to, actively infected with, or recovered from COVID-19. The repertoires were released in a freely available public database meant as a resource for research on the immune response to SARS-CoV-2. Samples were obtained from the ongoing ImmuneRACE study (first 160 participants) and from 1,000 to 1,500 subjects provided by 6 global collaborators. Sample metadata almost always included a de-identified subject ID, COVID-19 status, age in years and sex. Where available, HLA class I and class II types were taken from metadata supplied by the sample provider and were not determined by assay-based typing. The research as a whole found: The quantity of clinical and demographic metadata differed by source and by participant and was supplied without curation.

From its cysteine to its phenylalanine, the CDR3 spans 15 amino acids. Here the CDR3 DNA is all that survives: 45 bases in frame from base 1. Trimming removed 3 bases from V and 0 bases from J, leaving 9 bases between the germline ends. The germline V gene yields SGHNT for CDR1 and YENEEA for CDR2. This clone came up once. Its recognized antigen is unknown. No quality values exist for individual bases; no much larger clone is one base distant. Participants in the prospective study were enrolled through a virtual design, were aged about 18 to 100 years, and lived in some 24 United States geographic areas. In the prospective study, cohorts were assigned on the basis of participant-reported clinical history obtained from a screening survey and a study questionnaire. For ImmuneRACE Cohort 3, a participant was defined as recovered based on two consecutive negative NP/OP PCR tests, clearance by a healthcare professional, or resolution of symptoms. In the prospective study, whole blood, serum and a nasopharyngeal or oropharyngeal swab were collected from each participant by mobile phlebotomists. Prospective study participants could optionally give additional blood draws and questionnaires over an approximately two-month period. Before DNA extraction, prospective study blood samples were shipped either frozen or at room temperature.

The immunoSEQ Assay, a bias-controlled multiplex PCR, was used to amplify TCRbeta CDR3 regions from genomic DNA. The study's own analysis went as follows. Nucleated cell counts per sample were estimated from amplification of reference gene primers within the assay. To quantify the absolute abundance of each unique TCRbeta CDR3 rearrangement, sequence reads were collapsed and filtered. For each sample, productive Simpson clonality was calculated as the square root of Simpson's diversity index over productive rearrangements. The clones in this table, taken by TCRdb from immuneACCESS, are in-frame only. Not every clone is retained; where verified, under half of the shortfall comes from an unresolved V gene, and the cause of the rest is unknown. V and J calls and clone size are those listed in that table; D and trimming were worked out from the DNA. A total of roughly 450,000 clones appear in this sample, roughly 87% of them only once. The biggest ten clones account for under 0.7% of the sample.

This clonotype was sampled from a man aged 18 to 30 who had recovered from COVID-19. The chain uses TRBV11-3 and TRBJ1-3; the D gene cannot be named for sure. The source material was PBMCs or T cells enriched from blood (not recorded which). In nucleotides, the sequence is TGTGCCAGCAGCTTTGACAAATACTCTGGAAACACCATATATTTT. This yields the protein CASSFDKYSGNTIYF.